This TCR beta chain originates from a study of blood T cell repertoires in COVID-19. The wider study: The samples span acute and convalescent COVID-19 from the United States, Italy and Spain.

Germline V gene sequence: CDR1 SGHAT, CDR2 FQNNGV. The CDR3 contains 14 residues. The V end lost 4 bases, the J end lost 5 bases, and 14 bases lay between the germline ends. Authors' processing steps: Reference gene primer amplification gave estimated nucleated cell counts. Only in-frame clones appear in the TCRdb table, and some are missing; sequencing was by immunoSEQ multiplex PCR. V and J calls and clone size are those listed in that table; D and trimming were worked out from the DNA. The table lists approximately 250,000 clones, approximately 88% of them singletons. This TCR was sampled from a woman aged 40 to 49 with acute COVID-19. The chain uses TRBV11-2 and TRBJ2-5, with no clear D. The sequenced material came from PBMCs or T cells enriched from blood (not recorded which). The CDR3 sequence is CASSSNNFGETQYF. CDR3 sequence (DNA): TGTGCCAGCAGCTCGAACAATTTCGGGGAGACCCAGTACTTC.